The clone carrying this TCR beta chain was observed a handful of times. Antigen specificity is unknown. The entry originates in a study of T cell repertoires in aging, cancer and after chemotherapy. In the study overall: About 9.1 million TCR reads were in the whole dataset.

The template was genomic DNA from peripheral blood, not RNA. Study results and limitations: Age-matched healthy donors had significantly more diverse, less clonal blood TCR repertoires than untreated cancer patients. In healthy donors, age-related TCR diversity loss mainly reflected lost richness. In each cancer cohort, median generation probability increased across chemotherapy, suggesting thymic output rebounded.

A mixed TRB-A/B primer pool amplified rearranged TRB by multiplex touch-down PCR. From the multiplex PCR reads, TCRdb called clonotypes with MiXCR, one entry per CDR3 protein. This sample has some 3,500 distinct CDR3 sequences, with 20% to 25% found just once. The CDR3 loop spans 15 amino acids. CDR1 is MNHEY and CDR2 is SMNVEV in the germline V gene (reference sequence). Deletions cut 6 bases from V and 6 bases from J, with 20 bases between. Sequences were obtained from blood. V and J are TRBV27 and TRBJ1-1; a possible D gene is TRBD1 (6 bases). The receptor was derived from a human donor with a blood cancer. This CDR3 reads CASRAPGTLIAEAFF. The DNA for the CDR3 is TGTGCCAGCAGAGCACCTGGGACACTTATTGCTGAAGCTTTCTTT.